This T cell receptor beta chain was captured in a study of OX40 agonist ivuxolimab in advanced cancers. Study findings and constraints: Some of the lowest clonal expansion was seen in partial responders at 0.1-3.0 mg/kg. Compared with CD4+, CD8+ T cells on average had more expanded clones.

Germline V lookup: CDR1 SGHTS, CDR2 YDEGEE. V was clipped by 9 bases and J by 1 base; unmatched bases: 13. CDR3 length equals 15 residues. Remarks on this clone: Its antigen is unknown.

Clones were sequenced by immunoSEQ multiplex PCR, and TCRdb holds only the in-frame ones, with some missing. The sample carries roughly 42,000 clones, around nine tenths recorded once. The clonotype was recovered from an adult with an advanced solid tumor such as melanoma, head and neck, liver or kidney cancer. The genes are TRBV5-8 and TRBJ2-7, with 7 bases matching TRBD1. The material sequenced was CD4+ or CD8+ T cells sorted from blood, taken in a trial of the OX40 agonist ivuxolimab. Here the CDR3 DNA reads TGTGCCACCCTTTGGGCCCAGGGGGTATCCTACGAGCAGTACTTC. Translated: CATLWAQGVSYEQYF.